Presented here are 8 T cell receptor beta chains from one specimen sequenced in a study of blood T cell repertoires in COVID-19 (dated by TCRdb to the early 2020s). Libraries were prepared through the immunoSEQ multiplex PCR assay. TCRdb took over this immuneACCESS table, retaining in-frame rearrangements with V and J assigned. Such tables are incomplete; in checked studies, under half of the missing clones stem from an unresolved V gene, and the remainder is unexplained. This sample has around 260,000 clones in its table, and approximately 88% of those were observed once. Of the sample, 10% to 13% falls within the top ten clones. Material for sequencing was peripheral blood. Receptor source: a woman in her 70s with COVID-19, enrolled during active disease.

This chain links TRBV28 with TRBJ2-7; 11 bases agree with TRBD2. Germline V lookup: CDR1 MDHEN, CDR2 SYDVKM. Trimming took 1 base from V and 4 from J; bases not matched to a gene: 15. The CDR3 is made up of 19 amino acids. The CDR3 nucleotides are TGTGCCAGCAGTTTATACCACCCAGGACTAGCGGGTAACATGTACGAGCAGTACTTC. Translation: CASSLYHPGLAGNMYEQYF.

The chain joins TRBV12-3 or TRBV12-4 to TRBJ1-5, with 8 nucleotides matching TRBD1. This CDR3 is built from 13 residues. Germline trimming cut 6 bases from V and 6 bases from J; bases unmatched to any gene: 4. CDR3 sequence (DNA): TGTGCCAGCAGGGACAGGGTCGGTCAGCCCCAGCATTTT. Its protein product is CASRDRVGQPQHF.

The chain carries TRBV5-4 and TRBJ1-1; D is perhaps TRBD1 (6 bases). Germline assignment: CDR1 SGHNT and CDR2 YYREEE (reference sequence). This CDR3 has 14 residues. With 4 bases removed from V and 2 bases from J, the gap between germline ends came to 12 bases. For the CDR3, the DNA is TGTGCCAGCAGCAGAGGGGACATCAACACTGAAGCTTTCTTT. Translation gives CASSRGDINTEAFF.

The chain couples TRBV4-2 to TRBJ2-4; TRBD1 matches 8 bases. CDR3 length: 15 residues. The germline V gene has CDR1 LGHNA and CDR2 YNFKEQ. After removal of 0 bases from V and 3 bases from J, the junction contained 1 base not matched to a gene. CDR3 in amino acids: CASSQEQGVKNIQYF. In DNA, the CDR3 is TGTGCCAGCAGCCAAGAACAGGGGGTCAAAAACATTCAGTACTTC.

The chain is built from TRBV28 and TRBJ1-3, with D perhaps matching TRBD1 (6 bases). CDR1 is MDHEN and CDR2 is SYDVKM in the germline V gene. V was trimmed by 6 bases and J by 0 bases, leaving 15 bases between them. This CDR3 spans 16 amino acids. CDR3 residues: CASRSGTPVSGNTIYF. CDR3 sequence (DNA): TGTGCCAGCAGATCCGGGACACCAGTCTCTGGAAACACCATATATTTT.

This chain joins TRBV27 and TRBJ1-1; D is ambiguous. Germline V gene data show CDR1 as MNHEY and CDR2 as SMNVEV (reference sequence). This CDR3 contains 14 residues. The V gene lost 0 bases and the J gene lost 5 bases, with 10 bases spanning the gap. CDR3 amino acids: CASSLSGRTTEAFF. The CDR3 DNA sequence: TGTGCCAGCAGTTTATCAGGGCGGACTACTGAAGCTTTCTTT.

The V call is TRBV12-3 or TRBV12-4, the J call TRBJ1-1, with D unresolved. The V gene lost 5 bases and the J gene lost 2 bases, with 9 bases spanning the gap. This CDR3 spans 13 amino acids. CDR3 nucleotides: TGTGCCAGCAGTCCACAGAGTAACACTGAAGCTTTCTTT. It yields the protein CASSPQSNTEAFF.

The chain carries TRBV7-9 and TRBJ1-4, with D possibly being TRBD1 (5 bases). The CDR3 loop spans 16 amino acids. Germline-derived CDR1 and CDR2 are SEHNR and FQNEAQ (reference sequence). V was cut by 5 bases and J by 0 bases, with 13 bases left in between. The CDR3 DNA reads TGTGCCAGCAGCGTAGGGCGGGGGGCAACTAATGAAAAACTGTTTTTT. Translated: CASSVGRGATNEKLFF.